This is a list of T cell receptor beta chains from one sample in a study of T cell responses to AZD1222 COVID-19 vaccine. Sequenced by immunoSEQ multiplex PCR; TCRdb stores in-frame clones only, minus some. Of approximately 190,000 clones detected, approximately 91% appear once; the ten largest clones hold 0.99%. The sequenced sample was peripheral blood, obtained on day 0 of AZD1222 vaccination. The receptors shown here come from an adult in good health. The CDR3 runs from the conserved cysteine through the conserved F or W. The order of the fields is V gene, D gene, J gene, clone size, CDR3 DNA, CDR3 protein. D genes are given only for firm matches. A row's size may be missing; if present it is once, few, many or a size class.

TRBV7-9,-,TRBJ2-2,-,TGTGCCAGCAGCGTACTAGCTTCCGGGGAGCTGTTTTTT,CASSVLASGELFF
TRBV11-2,TRBD2,TRBJ2-7,once,TGTGCCAGCAGCGGCGTTGGGCGGGGGTACGAGCAGTACTTC,CASSGVGRGYEQYF
TRBV28,TRBD1,TRBJ1-5,few,TGTGCCAGCAGTTTGAGGGGGACAGGGCCTACGAGCAATCAGCCCCAGCATTTT,CASSLRGTGPTSNQPQHF
TRBV30,TRBD1,TRBJ1-4,-,TGTGCCTTACGAGGGGGCGCCGTTTATGGGGAAAAACTGTTTTTT,CALRGGAVYGEKLFF
TRBV28,-,TRBJ1-3,-,TGTGCCAGCAGTGGTTCTGGAAACACCATATATTTT,CASSGSGNTIYF
TRBV7-9,-,TRBJ1-6,-,TGTGCCAGCAGCTTTGGGAACGTGGATAATTCACCCCTCCACTTT,CASSFGNVDNSPLHF
TRBV27,-,TRBJ2-2,-,TGTGCCAGCAGTTTGGGGAGGGGGGAGCTGTTTTTT,CASSLGRGELFF
TRBV6-5,-,TRBJ2-1,few,TGTGCCAGCAGTTTGAGTCGACGAGGAAATGAGCAGTTCTTC,CASSLSRRGNEQFF
TRBV6-2/TRBV6-3,-,TRBJ1-6,-,TGTGCCAGCAGTCCCGGGAGTAGGAATTCACCCCTCCACTTT,CASSPGSRNSPLHF
TRBV18,-,TRBJ1-1,-,TGTGCCAGCTCCCGCAACAGGGAAGTCAACACTGAAGCTTTCTTT,CASSRNREVNTEAFF
TRBV7-2,-,TRBJ1-1,-,TGTGCCAGCAGCCGGGGCCCTGGGGGCACTGAAGCTTTCTTT,CASSRGPGGTEAFF
TRBV29-1,TRBD2,TRBJ2-5,-,TGCAGCGTTGAACATAGGGGAGGGCGGCAACAGACCCAGTACTTC,CSVEHRGGRQQTQYF
TRBV9,TRBD2,TRBJ2-7,-,TGTGCCAGCAGCGCCTCTAGGCGGGGGAAAGACGAGCAGTACTTC,CASSASRRGKDEQYF
TRBV9,-,TRBJ1-5,few,TGTGCCAGCAGCCCCACGGATTATAGCAATCAGCCCCAGCATTTT,CASSPTDYSNQPQHF
TRBV7-2,-,TRBJ2-7,-,TGTGCCAGCAGCGTCGGTCCTAGGAACGAGCAGTACTTC,CASSVGPRNEQYF
TRBV12-3/TRBV12-4,-,TRBJ1-2,few,TGTGCCAGCAGTTTAGGACTCCCGGATGGCTACACCTTC,CASSLGLPDGYTF
TRBV28,-,TRBJ1-3,-,TGTGCCAGCAGCCAAAATCGGGTAGGCGCTGGAAACACCATATATTTT,CASSQNRVGAGNTIYF
TRBV4-3,-,TRBJ1-1,-,TGCGCCAGCAGCCAAGGAGGGCTCAGGGGAGGAGCTTTCTTT,CASSQGGLRGGAFF
TRBV7-2,-,TRBJ1-6,few,TGTGCCAGCAGCTCCGGTAATTCACCCCTCCACTTT,CASSSGNSPLHF
TRBV28,TRBD1,TRBJ2-2,-,TGTGCCAGCAGCCTAGTTTTAGGGGGCCGGTGGAAGAACACCGGGGAGCTGTTTTTT,CASSLVLGGRWKNTGELFF
TRBV5-1,TRBD1,TRBJ2-1,-,TGCGCCAGCAGCTATAGACAGGGGGCCAATGAGCAGTTCTTC,CASSYRQGANEQFF
TRBV2,-,TRBJ2-7,-,TGTGCCAGCGGTGAGGGAGGTTCGGACTACGAGCAGTACTTC,CASGEGGSDYEQYF
TRBV6-2/TRBV6-3,TRBD2,TRBJ2-7,-,TGTGCCAGCAGTCTAGCGGCCGAGCAGTACTTC,CASSLAAEQYF
TRBV18,-,TRBJ1-2,-,TGTGCCAGCTCCCCAAGACGGAGCTATGGCTACACCTTC,CASSPRRSYGYTF
TRBV2,-,TRBJ2-1,-,TGTGCCAGCAGCGCCGCGGGAAGCTCCTACAATGAGCAGTTCTTC,CASSAAGSSYNEQFF
TRBV19,-,TRBJ2-7,-,TGTGCCAGTAGCCGGACAGGGAGGGGCTACGAGCAGTACTTC,CASSRTGRGYEQYF
TRBV5-5,-,TRBJ2-7,-,TGTGCCAGCAGCTTCAGTGGGTCTTACTTTTACGAGCAGTACTTC,CASSFSGSYFYEQYF
TRBV19,-,TRBJ1-1,-,TGTGCCAGTAGTATACAGGGGTTGGCGGGGGAAGCTTTCTTT,CASSIQGLAGEAFF
TRBV11-2,TRBD1,TRBJ2-7,-,TGTGCCAGCAGCCCCGGGACAGTGTCCTACGAGCAGTACTTC,CASSPGTVSYEQYF
TRBV7-8,-,TRBJ2-3,-,TGTGCCAGCAGCTTAGCGCTCGGCACAGATACGCAGTATTTT,CASSLALGTDTQYF
TRBV5-4,TRBD1,TRBJ2-5,-,TGTGCCAGCAGCTATCTCGGACAGGGGAGGGATTTGGAGACCCAGTACTTC,CASSYLGQGRDLETQYF
TRBV5-1,TRBD1,TRBJ1-2,-,TGCGCCAGCAGCGCAGCCGTAGGGACAGCTAACTATGGCTACACCTTC,CASSAAVGTANYGYTF
TRBV5-1,TRBD1,TRBJ1-6,-,TGCGCCAGCAGCTTGGCTGGGACAGTAGATTCACCCCTCCACTTT,CASSLAGTVDSPLHF
TRBV19,-,TRBJ1-2,-,TGTGCCAGTAGTCCGAGACGGGAACTTAACTATGGCTACACCTTC,CASSPRRELNYGYTF
TRBV21-1,-,TRBJ2-7,-,TGTGCCAACGACTGGTGGCGGTACGAGCAGTACTTC,CANDWWRYEQYF
TRBV6-2/TRBV6-3,TRBD2,TRBJ2-4,-,TGTGCCAGCAGTCAAAGAGAGCGGGGGGGCCGTTCCAAAAACATTCAGTACTTC,CASSQRERGGRSKNIQYF
TRBV28,-,TRBJ2-3,-,TGTGCCAGCAGTTTATCCGATAGCACAGATACGCAGTATTTT,CASSLSDSTDTQYF
TRBV4-3,-,TRBJ2-7,-,TGCGCCAGCAGCCAAGATAGACTATCGAACGAGCAGTACTTC,CASSQDRLSNEQYF
TRBV5-4,-,TRBJ1-1,-,TGTGCCGGAGGGATGGAGGACACTGAAGCTTTCTTT,CAGGMEDTEAFF
TRBV5-6,-,TRBJ1-2,-,TGTGCCAGCAGCTACCGGCGGGGGTTTAACTATGGCTACACCTTC,CASSYRRGFNYGYTF
TRBV29-1,-,TRBJ2-3,-,TGCAGCGTTGACCTGGGACATCGCACAGATACGCAGTATTTT,CSVDLGHRTDTQYF
TRBV28,TRBD2,TRBJ2-7,-,TGTGCCAGCAGTTTTTTCAAGGGAGGGTACGAGCAGTACTTC,CASSFFKGGYEQYF
TRBV29-1,-,TRBJ2-1,-,TGCAGCGTTGAGTCGGGGGGCGATGAGCAGTTCTTC,CSVESGGDEQFF
TRBV2,-,TRBJ1-1,few,TGTGCCGGACACGAGGACTTGAACACTGAAGCTTTCTTT,CAGHEDLNTEAFF
TRBV19,-,TRBJ1-3,-,TGTGCCAGTAGTACGACGTTCTCTGGAAACACCATATATTTT,CASSTTFSGNTIYF
TRBV5-1,-,TRBJ2-2,-,TGCGCCAGCAGCTTGGCTCAGACAGGGAGGGTCACCGGGGAGCTGTTTTTT,CASSLAQTGRVTGELFF
TRBV27,TRBD1,TRBJ2-1,-,TGTGCCAGCAACAAAGACAGGGTGGTTCCGGATGAGCAGTTCTTC,CASNKDRVVPDEQFF
TRBV19,TRBD2,TRBJ2-1,-,TGTGCCAGTAGTATGGAAGGGACTAGCGGGAGCCCCCCTAGCTCCTACAATGAGCAGTTCTTC,CASSMEGTSGSPPSSYNEQFF
TRBV7-3,TRBD2,TRBJ2-3,few,TGTGCCAGCAGATCCAGCGGGAGTAATTTGGATACGCAGTATTTT,CASRSSGSNLDTQYF
TRBV7-3,-,TRBJ2-1,-,TGTGCCAGCAGCGACTTGGCAGACTACAATGAGCAGTTCTTC,CASSDLADYNEQFF
TRBV3-1/TRBV3-2,-,TRBJ2-7,-,TGTGCCAGCAGCCGAGGGCCCCGAGGAACCTACGAGCAGTACTTC,CASSRGPRGTYEQYF
TRBV27,-,TRBJ2-3,-,TGTGCCAGCAGTCTCAGAATGGTTAGCGGTCCAGATACGCAGTATTTT,CASSLRMVSGPDTQYF